This record concerns one T cell receptor beta chain sequence. Its antigen is undetermined. The entry originates in a study of cytomegalovirus exposure and HLA in healthy donors. Study context: The same platform as the approximately 700 first-cohort repertoires was used for the 95 to 150 validation repertoires, a later analysis reported. The study, taken as a whole, reports: According to reports, the classifier identified cytomegalovirus status with high specificity and sensitivity. TCR beta chains numbering roughly 150 were designated cytomegalovirus-associated. Subsequent analysis found a tendency for first-cohort TCR clusters to co-occur within the 120 or so validation repertoires.

Sequencing was performed with immunoSEQ multiplex PCR; in TCRdb, only in-frame clones are kept and a portion is missing. This sample has roughly 200,000 clones; about 81% occur once, and the top ten carry less than 1.5%. Trimming stripped 1 base from V and 2 bases from J, with 12 bases between. The CDR3 runs to 15 residues. The germline V gene has CDR1 SGHRS and CDR2 YFSETQ. The receptor comes from a woman aged 25-40 years in good health and CMV-seronegative. Material for sequencing was PBMCs. The chain links TRBV5-1 to TRBJ2-5, with D possibly being TRBD1 (6 bases). In nucleotides, the CDR3 is TGCGCCAGCAGCTTGATCCAGGGGTCGCAAGAGACCCAGTACTTC. This translates into CASSLIQGSQETQYF.